This TCR beta chain appears in the sequencing data of a study of T cells in Graves' hyperthyroidism and ophthalmopathy. Study-wide context: It was at initial diagnosis, before any treatment, that peripheral blood was collected. Whole-study findings and limits: Ophthalmopathy stood apart from stable hyperthyroidism in a 13 V-J model.

A remark on this clonotype: Antigen specificity is unknown.

The investigators amplified TCR beta CDR3 regions from RNA transcripts. An initial round of RT-PCR targeting the TCR CDR3 relied on the HTBI primer set. TCRdb reanalysed the multiplex PCR reads using MiXCR and keeps one entry per CDR3 protein. The sample carries about 400,000 distinct CDR3 sequences, 14% recorded once. What was sequenced was blood. The TCR was taken from a woman in her 30s with Graves' ophthalmopathy.

The CDR3 DNA reads as TGTGCCAGCAGTCGGACCCGGACTGGAAACACCATATATTTT. It specifies CASSRTRTGNTIYF. The gene calls are TRBV6-1 and TRBJ1-3; D unresolved. The CDR3 consists of 14 residues. Germline CDR1 is MNHNS and CDR2 is SASEGT. Trimming stripped 5 bases from V and 2 bases from J, with 10 bases between.